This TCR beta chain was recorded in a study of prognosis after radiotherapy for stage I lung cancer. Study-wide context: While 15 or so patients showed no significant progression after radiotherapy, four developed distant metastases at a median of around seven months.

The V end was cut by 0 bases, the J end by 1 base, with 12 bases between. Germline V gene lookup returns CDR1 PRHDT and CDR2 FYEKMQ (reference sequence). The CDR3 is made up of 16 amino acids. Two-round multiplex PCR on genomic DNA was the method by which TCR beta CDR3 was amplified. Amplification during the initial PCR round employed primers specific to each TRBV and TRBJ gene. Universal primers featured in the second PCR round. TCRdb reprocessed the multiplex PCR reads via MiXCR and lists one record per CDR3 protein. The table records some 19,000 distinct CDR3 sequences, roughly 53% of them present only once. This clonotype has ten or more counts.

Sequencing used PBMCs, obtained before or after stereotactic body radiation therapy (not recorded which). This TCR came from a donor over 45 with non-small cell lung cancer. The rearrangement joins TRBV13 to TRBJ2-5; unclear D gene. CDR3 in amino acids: CASSLGRGAVQETQYF. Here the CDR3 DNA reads TGTGCCAGCAGCTTAGGCCGAGGTGCGGTCCAAGAGACCCAGTACTTC.